Following are 8 T cell receptor beta chains from one sample sequenced in a study of Graves' ophthalmopathy and Graves' hyperthyroidism. The sequenced template was RNA, covering the TCR beta CDR3 region. An initial RT-PCR round employing HTBI primers preceded a second-round multiplex PCR. In TCRdb, the multiplex PCR reads were re-called with MiXCR into one record per CDR3 protein. This repertoire shows 200,000 to 250,000 distinct CDR3 sequences, under 30% found once; its top ten account for around 9.8%. The sequencing input was peripheral blood. Receptor source: a man aged 45 to 65 with Graves' ophthalmopathy.

In this sample, this clonotype turned up many times. J is TRBJ1-5 and V is TRBV5-6; TRBD1 aligns across 7 bases. This CDR3 comprises 15 residues. The ends lost 3 bases at V and 0 bases at J; junction bases unmatched: 3. Looked up from germline, CDR1 is SGHDT and CDR2 is YYEEEE. This CDR3 reads CASSSQGNSNQPQHF. The CDR3 DNA reads as TGTGCCAGCAGCTCACAGGGGAATAGCAATCAGCCCCAGCATTTT.

The rearrangement links TRBV28 to TRBJ2-7; 7 nucleotides agree with TRBD2. The CDR3 runs to 15 residues. Germline assignment: CDR1 MDHEN and CDR2 SYDVKM. V gave up 2 bases and J gave up 5 bases; unmatched junction bases: 9. The CDR3 nucleotides read TGTGCCAGCAGTTTAAGGCAGGGAGGGCTCCACGAGCAGTACTTC. It codes for CASSLRQGGLHEQYF.

There are many counts of this clonotype. The rearrangement links TRBV4-2 to TRBJ1-2; 7 positions match TRBD1. The V gene end was trimmed by 0 bases and the J gene end by 1 base; junction bases not matched to a gene: 5. CDR3 length equals 16 residues. Germline V lookup: CDR1 LGHNA, CDR2 YNFKEQ. The CDR3 sequence: CASSQETGRNNYGYTF. The DNA of the CDR3 is TGTGCCAGCAGCCAAGAGACAGGGAGAAATAACTATGGCTACACCTTC.

This clonotype was detected many times. The J gene is TRBJ1-2, the V gene TRBV4-3, with D hard to call. V was cut by 0 bases and J by 3 bases, with 8 bases left in between. The CDR3 runs to 14 residues. Germline assignment: CDR1 LGHNA and CDR2 YSLEER. CDR3 DNA sequence: TGCGCCAGCAGCCAAGATAAGGCTCACTATGGCTACACCTTC. It specifies CASSQDKAHYGYTF.

This chain connects TRBV7-8 to TRBJ2-7; tentatively, D is TRBD1 (6 bases). Trimming removed 5 bases at V and 6 bases at J, with 20 bases between. This CDR3 has 15 residues. Germline CDR1 SGHVS, CDR2 FQNEAQ. The CDR3: CASSPLRDISLEQYF. DNA for the CDR3: TGTGCCAGCAGCCCCCTTAGGGACATTTCGCTCGAGCAGTACTTC.

Ten or more counts support this clonotype. The chain is built from TRBV9 and TRBJ2-5; TRBD2 matches 7 bases. This CDR3 has 14 amino acids. Trimming at V came to 2 bases and at J to 5 bases, leaving 6 bases not matched to a gene. Germline V lookup: CDR1 SGDLS, CDR2 YYNGEE. The CDR3 here is CASSVSSGGETQYF. The CDR3 region has the DNA TGTGCCAGCAGCGTTTCTAGCGGAGGGGAGACCCAGTACTTC.

The sample holds many counts of this clonotype. V gene TRBV6-2 or TRBV6-3 combines with J gene TRBJ2-5; no clear D. The CDR3 sequence is 11 residues long. Germline loops: CDR1 MNHEY, CDR2 SVGEGT. V shed 9 bases and J shed 5 bases, with 10 bases lying between them. CDR3 nucleotide sequence: TGTGCCAGTTCCGGTCGGGAGACCCAGTACTTC. Protein: CASSGRETQYF.

The chain recombines TRBV6-1 with TRBJ2-7; D may be TRBD1 (5 bases). The CDR3 has 14 residues. V gave up 8 bases and J gave up 2 bases, with 16 bases separating them. CDR1 MNHNS and CDR2 SASEGT come from the germline V gene. The CDR3 is CASAPGNGAYEQYF. The CDR3 DNA follows: TGTGCCAGCGCCCCAGGGAATGGAGCCTACGAGCAGTACTTC.